The source of this T cell receptor (beta chain) is a study of shared clonotypes between healthy human individuals. Overall study findings and caveats: A reduction in generation probabilities was seen for non-shared clonotypes relative to those shared by all four donors.

A word on this clone: Its cognate antigen is unknown. This sample includes further DNA sequences coding for the same CDR3.

The healthy adult donors were HIV-negative and reported no recent acute infections or vaccinations. Every donor, a Caucasian adult, lived in Nashville, Tennessee. CD4+ cells were split into CD45RA+ naive and CD45RA-negative memory subsets. The CDR3 is 15 residues long. Germline assignment: CDR1 SGDLS and CDR2 YYNGEE. V was cut by 0 bases and J by 2 bases, with 8 bases left in between. Using immunoSEQ multiplex PCR, the repertoire was profiled, and TCRdb retains in-frame clones only, with some absent. The data show over 1.5 million clones, with 95% to 99% seen just once and around 0.47% held by the top ten.

The J gene is TRBJ1-4, the V gene TRBV9, with D maybe TRBD1 (5 bases). Material: naive CD4+ T cells sorted from blood. As for subset: CD45RA+ positively selected. This receptor was taken from a man between 25 and 39 years old in good health. CDR3 nucleotides: TGTGCCAGCAGCGTAGGGGGCTTGACTAATGAAAAACTGTTTTTT. This encodes CASSVGGLTNEKLFF.